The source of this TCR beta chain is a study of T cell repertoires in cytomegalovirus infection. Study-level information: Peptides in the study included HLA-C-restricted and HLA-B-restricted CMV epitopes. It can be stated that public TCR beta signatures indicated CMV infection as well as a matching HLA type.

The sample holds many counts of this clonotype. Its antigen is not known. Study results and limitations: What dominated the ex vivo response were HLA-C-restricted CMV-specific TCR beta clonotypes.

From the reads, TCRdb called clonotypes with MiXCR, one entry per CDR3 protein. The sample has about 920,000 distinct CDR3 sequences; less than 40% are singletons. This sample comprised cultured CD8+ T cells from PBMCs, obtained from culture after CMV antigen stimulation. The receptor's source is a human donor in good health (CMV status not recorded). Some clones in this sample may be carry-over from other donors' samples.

The CDR3 is CASSKGQGAIVAKNIQYF. The CDR3, as DNA: TGTGCCAGTAGTAAAGGGCAGGGGGCGATTGTGGCCAAAAACATTCAGTACTTC. The gene calls are TRBV19 and TRBJ2-4, with 8 bases matching TRBD1. Per the germline V gene, CDR1 is LNHDA and CDR2 is SQIVND (reference sequence). V lost 4 bases, J lost 1 base, and 12 bases stayed unmatched. The CDR3 sequence is 18 residues long.